This T cell receptor beta chain was sequenced in a study of cytomegalovirus exposure and HLA in healthy donors. Notes on the study in general: In vitro work confirmed that a few CMV-associated chains recognize CMV antigens. Published work reported that the classifier diagnosed cytomegalovirus status with high specificity and sensitivity. Later analysis reportedly placed an Asian-associated ancestry cluster below the roughly 690-donor mean in N-insertions. For presence/absence analyses, sequencing depth was assumed to be roughly uniform across donors.

Vbeta (60) and Jbeta (13) primers were used in the PCR. Profiling relied on immunoSEQ multiplex PCR, and the TCRdb table lists in-frame clones only, not all of them. The profile shows hundreds of thousands of clones, around 80% of them singletons. Looked up from germline, CDR1 is WNHNN and CDR2 is SYGVQD (reference sequence). Trimming took 2 bases from V and 8 from J, leaving 12 bases between them. This CDR3 spans 14 amino acids. This clone was seen once. Its specificity is not known. The J gene is TRBJ1-4, the V gene TRBV10-1; D possibly corresponds to TRBD1 (6 bases). This TCR derives from a man aged 18-30 years in good health and CMV-seronegative. The material sequenced was PBMCs. CDR3 nucleotide sequence: TGCGCCAGCAGTGAGGGTGGGACAAGAGAAAAACTGTTTTTT. This codes for CASSEGGTREKLFF.